These 11 T cell receptor beta chains were all obtained from the same sample, sequenced in a study of long-term antiretroviral therapy in people with HIV. Survey-level immunoSEQ v3.0 assays were run. Data came from immunoSEQ multiplex PCR; TCRdb stores just in-frame clones and leaves some out. The sample has about 40,000 clones; around nine tenths are singletons. The sample here was unsorted PBMCs, taken 0.1 years before starting antiretroviral therapy. The receptors derive from a woman in her fifties or sixties with HIV.

The chain couples TRBV19 to TRBJ1-5; the D is unclear. V lost 6 bases, J lost 0 bases, and 9 bases lay in between. Germline V gene lookup returns CDR1 LNHDA and CDR2 SQIVND (reference sequence). This CDR3 contains 14 residues. CDR3 protein: CASRLSYSNQPQHF. The CDR3 nucleotides read TGTGCCAGTAGACTCTCCTATAGCAATCAGCCCCAGCATTTT.

The DNA for the CDR3 is TGCGCCAGCAGCCATGCCCAGGGGAGCACCGGGGAGCTGTTTTTT. Residues: CASSHAQGSTGELFF. The V and J genes are TRBV4-3 and TRBJ2-2; D is perhaps TRBD1 (6 bases). CDR3 length equals 15 residues. From germline, CDR1 is LGHNA and CDR2 YSLEER. V shed 3 bases and J shed 4 bases, with 12 bases lying between them.

The V call is TRBV15, the J call TRBJ1-1; the match to TRBD1 covers 7 bases. The length of the CDR3 is 14 residues. Germline lookup yields CDR1 LNHNV and CDR2 YYDKDF (reference sequence). Losses at the gene ends were 3 bases for V and 4 bases for J; bases not matched to a gene: 5. The CDR3 bases are TGTGCCACCAGCAGGGGACAGCAGTTCACTGAAGCTTTCTTT. This codes for CATSRGQQFTEAFF.

The count of this clone is one. The CDR3 region is CASSGATGTRTDTQYF. CDR3 bases: TGCGCCAGCAGCGGCGCAACAGGGACCCGTACAGATACGCAGTATTTT. The V call is TRBV4-1, the J call TRBJ2-3; a weak D match, TRBD1 (6 bases). The CDR3 totals 16 residues. The germline V gene encodes CDR1 MGHRA and CDR2 YSYEKL. Trimming shortened V by 5 bases and J by 3 bases, and 18 bases separated the two germline ends.

J is TRBJ1-5 and V is TRBV5-1; a weak D match, TRBD1 (6 bases). The V end lost 2 bases, the J end lost 1 base, and 10 bases lay between the germline ends. Looked up from germline, CDR1 is SGHRS and CDR2 is YFSETQ. There are 15 residues in the CDR3. CDR3: CASSFEGVSNQPQHF. The DNA of the CDR3 is TGCGCCAGCAGCTTCGAGGGGGTGAGCAATCAGCCCCAGCATTTT.

This clone was seen a handful of times. Other DNA sequences of this sample code for an identical CDR3. The chain uses TRBV5-1 and TRBJ1-1; TRBD1 matches at 7 bases. The ends lost 1 base at V and 1 base at J; junction bases unmatched: 7. CDR3 length: 16 residues. The germline CDR1 and CDR2 sequences are SGHRS and YFSETQ. Written as DNA, the CDR3 is TGCGCCAGCAGCTTGCGACAGGGAGGGAGGAACACTGAAGCTTTCTTT. Its translation: CASSLRQGGRNTEAFF. Full variable domain (outside the CDR3, taken from reference TRBV5-1 and TRBJ1-1): KAGVTQTPRYLIKTRGQQVTLSCSPISGHRSVSWYQQTPGQGLQFLFEYFSETQRNKGNFPGRFSGRQFSNSRSEMNVSTLELGDSALYLCASSLRQGGRNTEAFFGQGTRLTVV.

As DNA, the CDR3 is TGTGCCAGTAGTATAGTCGCGGGGGTTAACACTGAAGCTTTCTTT. Translation: CASSIVAGVNTEAFF. The chain combines TRBV19 with TRBJ1-1, with D maybe TRBD1 (5 bases). This CDR3 contains 15 residues. Between the trimmed V and J ends, which lost 1 base and 2 bases, there was a span of 11 bases. CDR1 LNHDA and CDR2 SQIVND come from the germline V gene (reference sequence).

The chain has TRBV6-5 and TRBJ1-2, with D tentatively TRBD1 (5 bases). CDR1 is MNHEY and CDR2 is SVGAGI in the germline V gene. The CDR3 consists of 13 residues. V gave up 6 bases and J gave up 8 bases, with 16 bases separating them. The DNA for the CDR3 is TGTGCCAGCAGCAGACGGGAGGGACGGGGCTACACCTTC. It encodes CASSRREGRGYTF.

The rearrangement uses TRBV5-1 and TRBJ2-5, with 8 bases that match TRBD2. The CDR3 loop spans 15 amino acids. Losses at the gene ends were 4 bases for V and 5 bases for J; bases not matched to a gene: 10. Germline V lookup: CDR1 SGHRS, CDR2 YFSETQ. The CDR3 loop is CASSRDGGAVETQYF. In DNA, the CDR3 is TGCGCCAGCAGCCGGGACGGGGGGGCCGTGGAGACCCAGTACTTC.

The gene calls are TRBV7-9 and TRBJ1-2; 7 nucleotides align to TRBD1. V lost 4 bases and J lost 4; bases outside the gene matches: 3. Germline CDR1 SEHNR, CDR2 FQNEAQ (reference sequence). CDR3 length equals 13 residues. CDR3 residues: CASSSGQVYGYTF. CDR3 nucleotides: TGTGCCAGCAGCTCAGGACAGGTCTATGGCTACACCTTC.

J is TRBJ1-4 and V is TRBV16, with a tentative D call TRBD1 (5 bases). The CDR3 contains 15 residues. V lost 3 bases to trimming and J lost 3 bases, with 11 bases between them. CDR1 KGHSY and CDR2 FQNENV come from the germline V gene. CDR3 sequence: CASSQPTDSNEKLFF. DNA of the CDR3: TGTGCCAGCAGCCAGCCGACAGACTCTAATGAAAAACTGTTTTTT.